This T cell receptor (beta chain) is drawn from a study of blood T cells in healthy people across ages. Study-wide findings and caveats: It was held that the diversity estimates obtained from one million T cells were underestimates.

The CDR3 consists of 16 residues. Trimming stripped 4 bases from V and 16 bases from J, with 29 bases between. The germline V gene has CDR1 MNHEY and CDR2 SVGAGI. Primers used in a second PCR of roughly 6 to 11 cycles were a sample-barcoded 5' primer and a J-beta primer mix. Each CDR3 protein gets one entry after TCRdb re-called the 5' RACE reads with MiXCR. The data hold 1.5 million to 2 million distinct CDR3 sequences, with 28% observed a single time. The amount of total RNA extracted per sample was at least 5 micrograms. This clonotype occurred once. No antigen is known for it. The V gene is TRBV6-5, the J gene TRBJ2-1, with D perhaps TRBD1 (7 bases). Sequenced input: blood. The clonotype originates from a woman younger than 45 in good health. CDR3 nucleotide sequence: TGTGCCAGCAGTTCTCCTAGGTCAGGGGGGAACACTGAAGCTTTCTTC. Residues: CASSSPRSGGNTEAFF.